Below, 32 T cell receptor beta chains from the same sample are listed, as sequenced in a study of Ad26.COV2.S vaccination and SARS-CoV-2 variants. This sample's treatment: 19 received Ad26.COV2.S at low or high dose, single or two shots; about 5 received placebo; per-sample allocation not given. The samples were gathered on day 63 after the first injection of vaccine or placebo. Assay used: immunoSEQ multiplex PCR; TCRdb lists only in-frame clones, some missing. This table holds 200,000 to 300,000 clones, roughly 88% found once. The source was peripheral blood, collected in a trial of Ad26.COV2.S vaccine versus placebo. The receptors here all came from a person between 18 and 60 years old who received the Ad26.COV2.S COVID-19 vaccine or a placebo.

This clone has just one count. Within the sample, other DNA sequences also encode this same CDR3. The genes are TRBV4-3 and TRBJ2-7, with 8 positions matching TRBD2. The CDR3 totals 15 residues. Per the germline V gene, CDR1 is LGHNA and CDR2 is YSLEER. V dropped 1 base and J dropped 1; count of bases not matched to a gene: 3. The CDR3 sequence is CASSQGSGGSYEQYF. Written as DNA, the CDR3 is TGCGCCAGCAGCCAAGGGTCGGGAGGGTCCTACGAGCAGTACTTC.

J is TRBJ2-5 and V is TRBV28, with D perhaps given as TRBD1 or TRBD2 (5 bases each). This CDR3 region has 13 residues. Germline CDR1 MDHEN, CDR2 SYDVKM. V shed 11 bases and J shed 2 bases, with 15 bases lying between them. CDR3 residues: CAPPTAAQETQYF. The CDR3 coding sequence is TGTGCCCCCCCGACAGCGGCGCAAGAGACCCAGTACTTC.

In nucleotides, the CDR3 is TGTGCCTGTGACTGTGGTTTCACTGAAGCTTTCTTT. Its protein is CACDCGFTEAFF. The rearrangement links TRBV30 to TRBJ1-1; D gene unclear. This CDR3 is 12 amino acids long. Trimming stripped 6 bases from V and 4 bases from J, with 12 bases between. Germline CDR1 reads GTSNPN; CDR2 reads SVGIG (reference sequence).

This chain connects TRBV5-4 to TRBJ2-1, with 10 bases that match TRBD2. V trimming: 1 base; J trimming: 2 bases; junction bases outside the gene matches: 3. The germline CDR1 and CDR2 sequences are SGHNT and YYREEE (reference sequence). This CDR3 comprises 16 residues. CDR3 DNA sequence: TGTGCCAGCAGCTTGAAACTAGCGGGAACCTACAATGAGCAGTTCTTC. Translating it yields CASSLKLAGTYNEQFF.

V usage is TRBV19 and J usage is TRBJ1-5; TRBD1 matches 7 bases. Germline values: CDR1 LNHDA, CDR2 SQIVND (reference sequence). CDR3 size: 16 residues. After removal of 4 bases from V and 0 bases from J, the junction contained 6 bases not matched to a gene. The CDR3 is CASSSRQGGSNQPQHF. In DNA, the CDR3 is TGTGCCAGTAGTAGCCGACAGGGAGGTAGCAATCAGCCCCAGCATTTT.

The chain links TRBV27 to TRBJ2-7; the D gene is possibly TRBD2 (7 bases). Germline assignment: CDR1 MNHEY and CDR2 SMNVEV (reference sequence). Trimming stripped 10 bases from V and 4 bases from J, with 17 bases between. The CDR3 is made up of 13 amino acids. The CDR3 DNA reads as TGTGCCAACCGTAATGGGGGGGCATACGAGCAGTACTTC. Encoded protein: CANRNGGAYEQYF.

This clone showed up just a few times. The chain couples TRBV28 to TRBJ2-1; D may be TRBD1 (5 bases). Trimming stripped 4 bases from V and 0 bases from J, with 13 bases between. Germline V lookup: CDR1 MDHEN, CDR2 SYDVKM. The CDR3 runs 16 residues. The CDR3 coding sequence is TGTGCCAGCAGTTCGAACAGGATAGGCTCCTACAATGAGCAGTTCTTC. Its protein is CASSSNRIGSYNEQFF.

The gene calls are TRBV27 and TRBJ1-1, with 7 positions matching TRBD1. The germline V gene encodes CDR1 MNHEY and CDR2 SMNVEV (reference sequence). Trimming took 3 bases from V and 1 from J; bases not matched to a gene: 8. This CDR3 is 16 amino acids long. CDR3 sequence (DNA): TGTGCCAGCAGTTTGGACCAGGCAGGGGGGAACACTGAAGCTTTCTTT. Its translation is CASSLDQAGGNTEAFF.

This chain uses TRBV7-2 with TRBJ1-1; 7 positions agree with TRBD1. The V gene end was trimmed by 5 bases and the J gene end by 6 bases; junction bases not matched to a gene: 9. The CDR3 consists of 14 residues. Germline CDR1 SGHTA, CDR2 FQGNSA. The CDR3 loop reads CASSPRGVVSEAFF. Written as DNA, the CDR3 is TGTGCCAGCAGCCCCAGGGGGGTGGTCTCTGAAGCTTTCTTT.

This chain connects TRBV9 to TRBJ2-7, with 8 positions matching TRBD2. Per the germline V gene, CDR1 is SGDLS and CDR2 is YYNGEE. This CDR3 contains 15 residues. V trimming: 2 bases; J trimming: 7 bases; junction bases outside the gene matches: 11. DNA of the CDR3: TGTGCCAGCAGCGTCGGGAGGGACTGGACTGGGGAGCAGTACTTC. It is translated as CASSVGRDWTGEQYF. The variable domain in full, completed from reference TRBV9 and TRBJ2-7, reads DSGVTQTPKHLITATGQRVTLRCSPRSGDLSVYWYQQSLDQGLQFLIQYYNGEERAKGNILERFSAQQFPDLHSELNLSSLELGDSALYFCASSVGRDWTGEQYFGPGTRLTVT.

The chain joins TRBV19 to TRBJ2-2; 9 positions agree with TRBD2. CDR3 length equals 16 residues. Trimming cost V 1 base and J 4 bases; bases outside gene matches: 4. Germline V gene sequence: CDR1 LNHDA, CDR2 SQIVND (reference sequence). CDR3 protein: CASSIGGGRATGELFF. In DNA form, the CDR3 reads TGTGCCAGTAGTATAGGCGGCGGGAGGGCCACCGGGGAGCTGTTTTTT.

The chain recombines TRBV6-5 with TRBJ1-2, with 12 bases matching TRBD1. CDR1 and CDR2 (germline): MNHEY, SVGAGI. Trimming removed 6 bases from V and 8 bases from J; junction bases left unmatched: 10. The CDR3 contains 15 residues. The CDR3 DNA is TGTGCCAGCAGAAGAAAGGGACAGGGGGCGGGAGGCTACACCTTC. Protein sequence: CASRRKGQGAGGYTF.

CDR3 residues: CASSDVGRTATNEKLFF. The CDR3 DNA reads as TGTGCCAGCAGTGACGTTGGCAGGACCGCAACTAATGAAAAACTGTTTTTT. The chain combines TRBV2 with TRBJ1-4; D unclear. Per the germline V gene, CDR1 is SNHLY and CDR2 is FYNNEI. CDR3 length: 17 residues. The V gene lost 3 bases and the J gene lost 0 bases, with 14 bases spanning the gap. The variable domain in full, with the rest retrieved from reference TRBV2 and TRBJ1-4, is EPEVTQTPSHQVTQMGQEVILRCVPISNHLYFYWYRQILGQKVEFLVSFYNNEISEKSEIFDDQFSVERPDGSNFTLKIRSTKLEDSAMYFCASSDVGRTATNEKLFFGSGTQLSVL.

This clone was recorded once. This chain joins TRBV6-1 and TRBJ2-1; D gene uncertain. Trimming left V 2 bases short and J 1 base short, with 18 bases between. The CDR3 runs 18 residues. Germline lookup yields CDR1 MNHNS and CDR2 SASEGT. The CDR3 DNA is TGTGCCAGCAGTGAATTTTTAGTTGGGGTGGGATCCTACAATGAGCAGTTCTTC. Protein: CASSEFLVGVGSYNEQFF.

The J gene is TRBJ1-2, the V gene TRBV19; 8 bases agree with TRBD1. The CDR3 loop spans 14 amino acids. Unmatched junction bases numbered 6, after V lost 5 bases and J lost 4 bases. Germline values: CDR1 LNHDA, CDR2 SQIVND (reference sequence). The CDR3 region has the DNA TGTGCCAGTAGTCCGGACAGGGATGGCTATGGCTACACCTTC. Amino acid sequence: CASSPDRDGYGYTF.

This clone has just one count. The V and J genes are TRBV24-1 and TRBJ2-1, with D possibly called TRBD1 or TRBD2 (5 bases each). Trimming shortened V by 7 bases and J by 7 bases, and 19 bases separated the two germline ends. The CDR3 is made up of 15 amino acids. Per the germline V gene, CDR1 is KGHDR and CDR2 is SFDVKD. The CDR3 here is CATSARGQGRNEQFF. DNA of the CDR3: TGTGCCACCAGCGCCCGAGGGCAGGGTAGAAATGAGCAGTTCTTC.

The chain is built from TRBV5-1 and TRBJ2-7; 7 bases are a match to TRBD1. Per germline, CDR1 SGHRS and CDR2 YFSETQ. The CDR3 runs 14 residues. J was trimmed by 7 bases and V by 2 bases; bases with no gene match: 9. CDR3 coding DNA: TGCGCCAGCAGCTTCAAGGGGGCGCCGGGTGAGCAGTACTTC. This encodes CASSFKGAPGEQYF. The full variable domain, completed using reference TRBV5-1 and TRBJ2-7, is KAGVTQTPRYLIKTRGQQVTLSCSPISGHRSVSWYQQTPGQGLQFLFEYFSETQRNKGNFPGRFSGRQFSNSRSEMNVSTLELGDSALYLCASSFKGAPGEQYFGPGTRLTVT.

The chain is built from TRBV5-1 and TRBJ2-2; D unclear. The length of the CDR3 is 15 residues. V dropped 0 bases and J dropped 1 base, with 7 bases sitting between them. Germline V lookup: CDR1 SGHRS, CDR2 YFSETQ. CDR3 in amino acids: CASSLGSGNTGELFF. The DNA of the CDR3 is TGCGCCAGCAGCTTGGGCTCAGGGAACACCGGGGAGCTGTTTTTT.

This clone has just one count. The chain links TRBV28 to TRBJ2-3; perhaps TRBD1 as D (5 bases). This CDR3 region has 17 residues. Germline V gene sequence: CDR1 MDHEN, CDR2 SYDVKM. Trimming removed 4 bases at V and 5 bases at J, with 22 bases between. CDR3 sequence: CASSSIFLGSGIDTQYF. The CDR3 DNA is TGTGCCAGCAGTTCCATCTTTCTAGGGTCAGGGATAGATACGCAGTATTTT.

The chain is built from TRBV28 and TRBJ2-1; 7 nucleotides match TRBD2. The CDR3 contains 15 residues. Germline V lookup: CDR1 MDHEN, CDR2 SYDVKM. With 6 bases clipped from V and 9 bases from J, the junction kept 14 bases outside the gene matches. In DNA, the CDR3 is TGTGCCAGCAGCCCAAGCGGGATGGGGAGGGGTGAGCAGTTCTTC. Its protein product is CASSPSGMGRGEQFF.

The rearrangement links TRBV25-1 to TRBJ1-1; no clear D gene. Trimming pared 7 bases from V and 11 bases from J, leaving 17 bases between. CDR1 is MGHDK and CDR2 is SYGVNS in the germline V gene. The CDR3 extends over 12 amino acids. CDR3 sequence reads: CASTLAEGEAFF. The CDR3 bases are TGTGCCAGCACTCTCGCGGAGGGTGAGGCTTTCTTT.

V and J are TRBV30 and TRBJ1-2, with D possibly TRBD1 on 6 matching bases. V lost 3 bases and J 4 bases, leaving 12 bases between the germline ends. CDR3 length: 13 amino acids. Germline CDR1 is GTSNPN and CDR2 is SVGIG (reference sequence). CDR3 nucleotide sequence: TGTGCCTGGAGGGCCACAGGGACCTATGGCTACACCTTC. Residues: CAWRATGTYGYTF.

CDR3 coding DNA: TGCGCCAGCAGCTTCCCCTCGGGGGGAGAAGAGACCCAGTACTTC. It codes for CASSFPSGGEETQYF. The chain couples TRBV5-1 to TRBJ2-5; TRBD2 aligns across 7 bases. Germline-derived CDR1 and CDR2 are SGHRS and YFSETQ. V shed 2 bases and J 3 bases; nucleotides not matched to a gene: 7. The CDR3 runs 15 residues.

For the CDR3, the DNA is TGTGCCTGGAGTGTTACGAATGGTGAGCAGTTCTTC. It codes for CAWSVTNGEQFF. The genes are TRBV30 and TRBJ2-1; no definite D call. The germline V and J ends were trimmed by 0 bases and 9 bases, with 9 bases remaining between them. In germline, CDR1 is GTSNPN, CDR2 SVGIG (reference sequence). The length of the CDR3 is 12 residues.

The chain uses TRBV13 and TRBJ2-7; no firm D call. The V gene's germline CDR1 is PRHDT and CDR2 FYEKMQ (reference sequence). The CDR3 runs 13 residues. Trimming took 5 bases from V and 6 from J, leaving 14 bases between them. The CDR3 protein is CASSPSTEFEQYF. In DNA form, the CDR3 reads TGTGCCAGCAGCCCAAGTACCGAATTCGAGCAGTACTTC.

The CDR3 here is CASSLQGAGGETQYF. The CDR3 DNA follows: TGTGCCAGCAGTTTACAGGGGGCGGGTGGAGAGACCCAGTACTTC. The chain joins TRBV11-2 to TRBJ2-5; 9 nucleotides line up with TRBD1. The junction had 9 bases not matched to a gene; V was cut back by 6 bases and J by 4 bases. This CDR3 has 15 amino acids. CDR1 SGHAT and CDR2 FQNNGV come from the germline V gene. Together with reference TRBV11-2 and TRBJ2-5, the CDR3 gives the full variable domain: EAGVAQSPRYKIIEKRQSVAFWCNPISGHATLYWYQQILGQGPKLLIQFQNNGVVDDSQLPKDRFSAERLKGVDSTLKIQPAKLEDSAVYLCASSLQGAGGETQYFGPGTRLLVL.

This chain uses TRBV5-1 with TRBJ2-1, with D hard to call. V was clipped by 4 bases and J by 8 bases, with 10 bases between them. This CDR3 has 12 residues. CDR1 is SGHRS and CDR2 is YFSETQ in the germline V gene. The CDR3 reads CASSPAWDEQFF. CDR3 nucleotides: TGCGCCAGCAGCCCAGCCTGGGATGAGCAGTTCTTC.

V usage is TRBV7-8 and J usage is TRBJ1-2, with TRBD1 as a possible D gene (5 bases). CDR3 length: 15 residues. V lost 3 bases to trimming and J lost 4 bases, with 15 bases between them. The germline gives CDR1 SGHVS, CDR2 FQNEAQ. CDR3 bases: TGTGCCAGCAGCTTTTCGAGGGGCGGAACCTATGGCTACACCTTC. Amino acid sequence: CASSFSRGGTYGYTF.

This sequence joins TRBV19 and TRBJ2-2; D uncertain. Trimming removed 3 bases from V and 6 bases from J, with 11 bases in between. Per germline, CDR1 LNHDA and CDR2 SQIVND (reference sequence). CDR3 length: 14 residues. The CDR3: CASSMRPRPGELFF. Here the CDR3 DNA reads TGTGCCAGTAGTATGAGGCCGCGACCCGGGGAGCTGTTTTTT. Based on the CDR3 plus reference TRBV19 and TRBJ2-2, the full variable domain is DGGITQSPKYLFRKEGQNVTLSCEQNLNHDAMYWYRQDPGQGLRLIYYSQIVNDFQKGDIAEGYSVSREKKESFPLTVTSAQKNPTAFYLCASSMRPRPGELFFGEGSRLTVL.

The CDR3 DNA reads TGTGCCAGCAGTCCCCCCAGCGGGACCTACGAGCAGTACTTC. Residues: CASSPPSGTYEQYF. The chain carries TRBV28 and TRBJ2-7; 7 bases line up with TRBD2. The germline CDR1 and CDR2 sequences are MDHEN and SYDVKM. CDR3 length: 14 amino acids. J lost 2 bases, V lost 5 bases, and 6 bases had no gene match.

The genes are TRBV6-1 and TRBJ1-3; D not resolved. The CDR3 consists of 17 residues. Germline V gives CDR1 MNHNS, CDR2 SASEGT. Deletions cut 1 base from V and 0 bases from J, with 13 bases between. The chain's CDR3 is CASSEVKGSLSGNTIYF. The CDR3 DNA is TGTGCCAGCAGTGAAGTTAAGGGATCCCTCTCTGGAAACACCATATATTTT.

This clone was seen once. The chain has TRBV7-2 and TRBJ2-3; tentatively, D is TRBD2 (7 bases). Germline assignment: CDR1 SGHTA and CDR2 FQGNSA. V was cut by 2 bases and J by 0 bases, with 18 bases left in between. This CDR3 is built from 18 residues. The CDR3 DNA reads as TGTGCCAGCAGCTTAACGACAGGACTAGAGTGGAGCACAGATACGCAGTATTTT. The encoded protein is CASSLTTGLEWSTDTQYF.